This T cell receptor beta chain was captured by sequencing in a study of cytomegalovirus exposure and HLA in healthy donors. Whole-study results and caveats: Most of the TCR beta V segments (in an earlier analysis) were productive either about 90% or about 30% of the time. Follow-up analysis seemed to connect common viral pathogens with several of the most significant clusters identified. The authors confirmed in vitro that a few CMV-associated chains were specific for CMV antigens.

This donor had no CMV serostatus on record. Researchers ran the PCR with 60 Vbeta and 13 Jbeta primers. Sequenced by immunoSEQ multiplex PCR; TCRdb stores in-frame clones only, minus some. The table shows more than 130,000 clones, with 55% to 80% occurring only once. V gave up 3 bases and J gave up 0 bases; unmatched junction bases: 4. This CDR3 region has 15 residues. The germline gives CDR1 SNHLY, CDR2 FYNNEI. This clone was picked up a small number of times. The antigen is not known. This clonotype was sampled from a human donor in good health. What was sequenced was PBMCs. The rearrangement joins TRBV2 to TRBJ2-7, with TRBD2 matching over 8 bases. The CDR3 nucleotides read TGTGCCAGCAGTGATACGGGGGGGGGCTCCTACGAGCAGTACTTC. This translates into CASSDTGGGSYEQYF.